The source of this TCR beta chain is a study of blood T cell repertoires in COVID-19. Background on the study: Samples taken during acute and convalescent COVID-19 were collected in the United States, Italy and Spain. The analysed material was cDNA or gDNA that came from T cells, B-cell-depleted T cells, or PBMCs.

There are 17 residues in the CDR3. With 6 bases removed from V and 0 bases from J, the gap between germline ends came to 18 bases. In germline, CDR1 is MNHEY, CDR2 SMNVEV (reference sequence). The authors' processing: Reference gene primer amplification in the assay estimated nucleated cell counts. The assay was immunoSEQ multiplex PCR, and TCRdb's table has in-frame clones only and misses some. Clonal size and the V and J genes are those of that table, whereas D and trimming came from the DNA. Of 120,000 to 150,000 clones in the sample, roughly 80% were seen once. Sample: peripheral blood. This sequence was found in a middle-aged man with active or convalescent COVID-19. The J gene is TRBJ2-1, the V gene TRBV27; D is perhaps TRBD2 (5 bases). The CDR3 loop reads CASRPLAGKSSYNEQFF. The CDR3 region has the DNA TGTGCCAGCAGGCCGCTAGCCGGTAAGAGCTCCTACAATGAGCAGTTCTTC.